This passage covers 16 T cell receptor beta chains from one sample sequenced in a study of graft-versus-host responses after intestinal transplantation. Using immunoSEQ multiplex PCR, the repertoire was profiled, and TCRdb retains in-frame clones only, with some absent. Of about 130,000 clones listed, about 93% are singletons. Their specific antigens are unknown. The sample consisted of unstimulated CD4+ T cells sorted from spleen or lymph node cells, taken before intestinal transplant. The source is a human donor who received an intestinal transplant.

A remark on this clone: The junction and the germline gene differ at one end; a read error may be behind it. The chain is built from TRBV7-3 and TRBJ1-1; no clear D gene. The CDR3 has 14 residues. Germline V gene sequence: CDR1 SGHTA, CDR2 FQGTGA. The CDR3 spells CASSLTPVNTEAFF. The CDR3 region has the DNA TGTGCCAGCAGCCTAACCCCCGTGAACACTGAAGCTTTCTTT.

Comment on this clone: Mismatch with germline at one junction end may stem from a read error. The chain is built from TRBV14 and TRBJ1-5; the D gene is possibly TRBD1 (6 bases). This CDR3 has 15 amino acids. Germline CDR1 and CDR2: SGHDN and FVKESK. Here the CDR3 reads CASTQTGGHDQPQHF. The CDR3 nucleotides are TGTGCCAGCACCCAAACGGGGGGGCACGATCAGCCCCAGCATTTT.

The rearrangement joins TRBV4-1 to TRBJ1-3; D not resolved. CDR3 length: 16 residues. Germline lookup yields CDR1 MGHRA and CDR2 YSYEKL. Trimming shortened V by 1 base and J by 0 bases, and 10 bases separated the two germline ends. CDR3 DNA sequence: TGCGCCAGCAGCCAAGTGGGAGTGAGCTCTGGAAACACCATATATTTT. This encodes CASSQVGVSSGNTIYF.

The chain couples TRBV6-1 to TRBJ1-1, with D perhaps matching TRBD1 (5 bases). Germline CDR1 and CDR2: MNHNS and SASEGT. Trimming took off 9 bases at V and 1 base at J, with 12 bases between the two ends. This CDR3 spans 13 amino acids. CDR3 DNA sequence: TGTGCCAGTCAACAGGAGCCGAACACTGAAGCTTTCTTT. The encoded protein is CASQQEPNTEAFF.

The chain couples TRBV7-9 to TRBJ1-2, with 11 bases aligning to TRBD1. The V gene's germline CDR1 is SEHNR and CDR2 FQNEAQ (reference sequence). This CDR3 is 11 amino acids long. With 5 bases clipped from V and 14 bases from J, the junction kept 4 bases outside the gene matches. Here the CDR3 reads CASSPGTGGTF. CDR3 in DNA: TGTGCCAGCAGCCCGGGGACAGGGGGTACCTTC.

The rearrangement uses TRBV28 and TRBJ1-1; 7 bases align to TRBD1. After removal of 4 bases from V and 1 base from J, the junction contained 6 bases not matched to a gene. CDR3 size: 15 residues. Germline CDR1 is MDHEN and CDR2 is SYDVKM. CDR3 protein: CASSWGGGWNTEAFF. CDR3 DNA: TGTGCCAGCAGTTGGGGAGGGGGCTGGAACACTGAAGCTTTCTTT.

Written as DNA, the CDR3 is TGTGCCAGCAGTGTTGGGATGCTACAAAGTCGGGCCAACGTCCTGACTTTC. Residues: CASSVGMLQSRANVLTF. The rearrangement uses TRBV27 and TRBJ2-6; D is uncertain. Per the germline V gene, CDR1 is MNHEY and CDR2 is SMNVEV (reference sequence). The length of the CDR3 is 17 residues. V was trimmed by 5 bases and J by 5 bases, leaving 19 bases between them.

The CDR3 spells CASSWAGISGNTIYF. CDR3 DNA: TGTGCCAGCAGCTGGGCAGGGATCTCTGGAAACACCATATATTTT. The J gene is TRBJ1-3, the V gene TRBV5-5, with D possibly matching TRBD1 (5 bases). The germline CDR1 and CDR2 sequences are SGHKS and YYEKEE (reference sequence). V gave up 3 bases and J gave up 0 bases, with 10 bases separating them. The CDR3 runs to 15 residues.

The chain links TRBV5-8 to TRBJ2-5; 9 positions match TRBD2. Germline-derived CDR1 and CDR2 are SGHTS and YDEGEE. Unmatched junction bases numbered 12, after V lost 6 bases and J lost 3 bases. The CDR3 is 16 residues long. Written as DNA, the CDR3 is TGTGCCAGCAAGAAGAGAGGGGCTAGCGGGAAAGAGACCCAGTACTTC. Translated: CASKKRGASGKETQYF.

CDR3 bases: TGTGCCGGGGGGGGGCGCACAGATACGCAGTATTTT. Translation: CAGGGRTDTQYF. The V gene is TRBV30, the J gene TRBJ2-3; TRBD2 is a possible D gene (7 bases). The V gene's germline CDR1 is GTSNPN and CDR2 SVGIG (reference sequence). V lost 8 bases and J lost 1, with 10 bases in between. This CDR3 has 12 amino acids.

J is TRBJ2-1 and V is TRBV5-1; D possibly matches TRBD1 or TRBD2 (6 bases each). Germline V lookup: CDR1 SGHRS, CDR2 YFSETQ. V lost 5 bases and J 12 bases, leaving 24 bases between the germline ends. The CDR3 has 15 residues. This chain's CDR3 is CASSITRSGALGQFF. The CDR3 coding sequence is TGCGCCAGCAGTATAACTAGATCGGGGGCTCTCGGGCAGTTCTTC.

The gene calls are TRBV5-6 and TRBJ1-2; 7 nucleotides agree with TRBD1. The CDR3 is made up of 15 amino acids. Germline V gives CDR1 SGHDT, CDR2 YYEEEE. V dropped 3 bases and J dropped 4; count of bases not matched to a gene: 9. The CDR3 reads CASSYRDRKGYGYTF. CDR3 nucleotides: TGTGCCAGCAGCTACCGGGACAGAAAAGGCTATGGCTACACCTTC.

This clone was seen only a few times. This chain links TRBV6-6 with TRBJ1-2; D is unclear. The germline V gene has CDR1 MNHNY and CDR2 SVGAGI (reference sequence). The CDR3 is 13 residues long. Between the trimmed V and J ends, which lost 2 bases and 3 bases, there was a span of 7 bases. The CDR3 DNA reads TGTGCCAGCAGTTACATGGGAGACTATGGCTACACCTTC. Its translation: CASSYMGDYGYTF.

The genes are TRBV4-3 and TRBJ1-4, with a tentative D call TRBD1 (5 bases). Trimming stripped 0 bases from V and 8 bases from J, with 13 bases between. CDR1 and CDR2 (germline): LGHNA, YSLEER. The CDR3 extends over 15 amino acids. Here the CDR3 reads CASSQEARESEKLFF. Here the CDR3 DNA reads TGCGCCAGCAGCCAAGAGGCCAGGGAGAGCGAAAAACTGTTTTTT.

V is TRBV28 and J is TRBJ2-7, with TRBD1 identical over 7 bases. Germline V lookup: CDR1 MDHEN, CDR2 SYDVKM. Trimming at V came to 2 bases and at J to 3 bases, leaving 10 bases not matched to a gene. CDR3 length: 16 residues. The CDR3 is CASSLPKDRNHYEQYF. CDR3 nucleotide sequence: TGTGCCAGCAGTTTACCCAAGGACAGGAACCACTACGAGCAGTACTTC.

This chain joins TRBV30 and TRBJ2-5, with 7 bases that match TRBD2. CDR1 GTSNPN and CDR2 SVGIG come from the germline V gene (reference sequence). V lost 0 bases and J lost 13; bases outside the gene matches: 5. This CDR3 is built from 11 residues. CDR3 sequence reads: CAWSVGGSRYF. Here the CDR3 DNA reads TGTGCCTGGAGTGTAGGCGGGAGCCGGTACTTC.